These 27 T cell receptor beta chains came from one sample sequenced in a study of vaccination and CD4 T cells after COVID-19. Their antigen targets remain unknown. Cultured CD4+ T cell DNA was sequenced using the Oncomine TCR Beta short-read assay. TCRdb passed the PCR reads through MiXCR, listing each CDR3 protein once. The data hold a few thousand distinct CDR3 sequences, with 26% observed a single time. Treatment defined: roughly 10-day PBMC culture with coronavirus spike peptide pools or control peptides (ViraFEST assay). The source material was CD4+ T cells from blood, cultured in vitro, sampled after SARS-CoV-2 vaccination. The source is a human donor who had recovered from COVID-19.

The J gene is TRBJ2-6, the V gene TRBV19; 9 nucleotides line up with TRBD1. This CDR3 has 16 amino acids. J was trimmed by 1 base and V by 9 bases; bases with no gene match: 7. Germline values: CDR1 LNHDA, CDR2 SQIVND (reference sequence). CDR3 sequence reads: CASRTGTGSGANVLTF. CDR3 nucleotide sequence: TGTGCCAGCCGAACCGGGACAGGGTCTGGGGCCAACGTCCTGACTTTC.

By share, this clonotype ranks as medium-sized. The chain carries TRBV7-2 and TRBJ2-3; 8 nucleotides align to TRBD2. Germline V gene data show CDR1 as SGHTA and CDR2 as FQGNSA. The trim removed 0 bases at V and 8 bases at J, leaving 1 base unmatched. The CDR3 length is 13 residues. The CDR3 region is CASSLAGLATQYF. CDR3 DNA: TGTGCCAGCAGCTTAGCAGGACTAGCTACGCAGTATTTT.

Relative to its sample, this clonotype is medium-sized (0.01 to 0.1%). This rearrangement joins TRBV15 to TRBJ2-5; TRBD1 might be the D (6 bases). Trimming took 5 bases from V and 1 from J, leaving 11 bases between them. CDR1 LNHNV and CDR2 YYDKDF come from the germline V gene (reference sequence). The CDR3 spans 14 residues. Here the CDR3 DNA reads TGTGCCACCAGCGGTTACAGGGCCCAAGAGACCCAGTACTTC. Its protein is CATSGYRAQETQYF.

V gene TRBV7-9 combines with J gene TRBJ1-1; D not certain. This CDR3 contains 13 residues. CDR1 and CDR2 (germline): SEHNR, FQNEAQ (reference sequence). Trimming stripped 1 base from V and 10 bases from J, with 13 bases between. The CDR3 nucleotides are TGTGCCAGCAGCTTAGGCACGATACCAGGAGCTTTCTTT. Translated, it gives CASSLGTIPGAFF. The variable domain in full, with the rest retrieved from reference TRBV7-9 and TRBJ1-1, is DTGVSQNPRHKITKRGQNVTFRCDPISEHNRLYWYRQTLGQGPEFLTYFQNEAQLEKSRLLSDRFSAERPKGSFSTLEIQRTEQGDSAMYLCASSLGTIPGAFFGQGTRLTVV.

The V gene is TRBV4-1, the J gene TRBJ2-7, with unresolved D. The CDR3 has 17 amino acids. Trimming stripped 1 base from V and 6 bases from J, with 22 bases between. Germline lookup yields CDR1 MGHRA and CDR2 YSYEKL. The CDR3 loop is CASSQGLGGGVLGEQYF. For the CDR3, the DNA is TGCGCCAGCAGCCAAGGACTTGGTGGTGGGGTCCTCGGCGAGCAGTACTTC.

Within the sample, this clonotype is medium-sized. The rearrangement links TRBV7-9 to TRBJ2-7, with a possible D match to TRBD1 (7 bases). This CDR3 comprises 14 residues. Trimming stripped 8 bases from V and 4 bases from J, with 18 bases between. Germline assignment: CDR1 SEHNR and CDR2 FQNEAQ (reference sequence). The CDR3 bases are TGTGCCAGCGGCAGGAGGGGGCTTGAGTACGAGCAGTACTTC. This sequence encodes CASGRRGLEYEQYF. Together with reference TRBV7-9 and TRBJ2-7, the CDR3 gives the full variable domain: DTGVSQNPRHKITKRGQNVTFRCDPISEHNRLYWYRQTLGQGPEFLTYFQNEAQLEKSRLLSDRFSAERPKGSFSTLEIQRTEQGDSAMYLCASGRRGLEYEQYFGPGTRLTVT.

This clonotype was observed a single time. The chain combines TRBV19 with TRBJ1-1, with D possibly matching TRBD1 (5 bases). The germline CDR1 and CDR2 sequences are LNHDA and SQIVND (reference sequence). V was pared by 6 bases and J by 1 base, with 9 bases between. The CDR3 spans 13 residues. CDR3 sequence reads: CASRGQGNTEAFF. DNA of the CDR3: TGTGCCAGTAGAGGGCAGGGGAACACTGAAGCTTTCTTT.

This chain joins TRBV7-2 and TRBJ2-1; D unclear. Germline V gene sequence: CDR1 SGHTA, CDR2 FQGNSA. This CDR3 is 14 amino acids long. V lost 1 base and J lost 0, with 4 bases in between. CDR3 amino acids: CASSLEFSYNEQFF. The CDR3 DNA reads as TGTGCCAGCAGCTTAGAATTCTCCTACAATGAGCAGTTCTTC.

This chain links TRBV20-1 with TRBJ2-1; tentatively, D is TRBD2 (7 bases). The CDR3 runs 20 residues. Trimming cost V 0 bases and J 2 bases, with 26 bases left between them. Per the germline V gene, CDR1 is DFQATT and CDR2 is SNEGSKA (reference sequence). The CDR3 protein is CSARDRRGPDPPVTYNEQFF. The CDR3 region has the DNA TGCAGTGCTAGAGACCGGCGGGGGCCGGACCCCCCGGTTACCTACAATGAGCAGTTCTTC.

The chain is built from TRBV6-1 and TRBJ2-2; no firm D call. The germline gives CDR1 MNHNS, CDR2 SASEGT. The CDR3 extends over 11 amino acids. With 10 bases removed from V and 5 bases from J, the gap between germline ends came to 8 bases. In nucleotides, the CDR3 is TGTGCCACCTCCGGGACCGGGGAGCTGTTTTTT. Amino acids: CATSGTGELFF.

By share of the sample, this clonotype is large. The chain has TRBV29-1 and TRBJ1-5, with unresolved D. CDR3 length: 14 amino acids. Trimming pared 5 bases from V and 3 bases from J, leaving 14 bases between. The germline V gene has CDR1 SQVTM and CDR2 ANQGSEA. The CDR3 loop reads CSVIVADPNQPQHF. The CDR3 DNA reads TGCAGCGTTATCGTGGCGGACCCCAATCAGCCCCAGCATTTT.

In its sample, this clonotype is medium-sized. The chain uses TRBV30 and TRBJ2-3, with a possible D match to TRBD1 (5 bases). Germline V CDR1 and CDR2: GTSNPN, SVGIG (reference sequence). The CDR3 has 12 residues. Trimming removed 6 bases from V and 4 bases from J, with 11 bases in between. CDR3 sequence reads: CACRGLSDTQYF. DNA for the CDR3: TGTGCCTGTAGGGGCCTCTCAGATACGCAGTATTTT.

This clonotype was seen only a few times. The chain carries TRBV28 and TRBJ1-2, with D maybe TRBD1 (6 bases). Germline V CDR1 and CDR2: MDHEN, SYDVKM. V was trimmed by 7 bases and J by 0 bases, leaving 18 bases between them. CDR3 length: 16 amino acids. The CDR3: CASTTLVGHTNYGYTF. The CDR3 bases are TGTGCCAGCACCACTTTAGTGGGACATACTAACTATGGCTACACCTTC.

Judged by abundance, this clonotype is medium-sized. The chain has TRBV20-1 and TRBJ2-5; D is possibly TRBD2 (6 bases). This CDR3 has 13 residues. V was pared by 3 bases and J by 3 bases, with 11 bases between. In germline, CDR1 is DFQATT, CDR2 SNEGSKA (reference sequence). The CDR3: CSARGSGKETQYF. CDR3 sequence (DNA): TGCAGTGCTAGGGGTAGCGGAAAAGAGACCCAGTACTTC.

This clonotype was seen more than once but under ten times. The chain carries TRBV20-1 and TRBJ1-2; no definite D call. From germline, CDR1 is DFQATT and CDR2 SNEGSKA (reference sequence). This CDR3 is 12 amino acids long. Trimming took 4 bases from V and 0 from J, leaving 6 bases between them. The CDR3 sequence is CSAITANYGYTF. Written as DNA, the CDR3 is TGCAGTGCTATTACAGCTAACTATGGCTACACCTTC.

The chain carries TRBV11-2 and TRBJ2-7; TRBD1 is a possible D gene (6 bases). Trimming shortened V by 5 bases and J by 3 bases, and 8 bases separated the two germline ends. Germline lookup yields CDR1 SGHAT and CDR2 FQNNGV. The CDR3 sequence is 12 residues long. CDR3 DNA: TGTGCCAGCAGCCAACAGGGCTACGAGCAGTACTTC. Translated, it gives CASSQQGYEQYF. Full variable domain (rest looked up from reference TRBV11-2 and TRBJ2-7): EAGVAQSPRYKIIEKRQSVAFWCNPISGHATLYWYQQILGQGPKLLIQFQNNGVVDDSQLPKDRFSAERLKGVDSTLKIQPAKLEDSAVYLCASSQQGYEQYFGPGTRLTVT.

The chain uses TRBV29-1 and TRBJ2-1, with D possibly being TRBD1 (6 bases). The length of the CDR3 is 14 residues. Germline values: CDR1 SQVTM, CDR2 ANQGSEA. Trimming took 7 bases from V and 0 from J, leaving 13 bases between them. The CDR3, as DNA: TGCAGCGCGCAACAGGGCCACTCCTACAATGAGCAGTTCTTC. Translation gives CSAQQGHSYNEQFF.

In its sample, this clonotype ranks as medium-sized. V and J are TRBV20-1 and TRBJ2-7; D is possibly TRBD1 (5 bases). Germline CDR1 DFQATT, CDR2 SNEGSKA (reference sequence). Trimming removed 5 bases from V and 2 bases from J, with 13 bases in between. This CDR3 has 13 residues. CDR3 DNA sequence: TGCAGTGCTGGAAGGACATCCGCCTACGAGCAGTACTTC. Protein product: CSAGRTSAYEQYF.

The V gene is TRBV27, the J gene TRBJ1-1; perhaps TRBD1 as D (5 bases). The CDR3 covers 14 residues. From germline, CDR1 is MNHEY and CDR2 SMNVEV (reference sequence). V was trimmed by 5 bases and J by 1 base, leaving 11 bases between them. The CDR3 sequence is CASSRDAQNTEAFF. CDR3 sequence (DNA): TGTGCCAGCAGTCGGGACGCCCAGAACACTGAAGCTTTCTTT.

The gene calls are TRBV6-1 and TRBJ1-2; 8 bases line up with TRBD1. CDR3 length: 12 amino acids. The V and J ends lost 6 bases and 7 bases, in that order; junction bases with no gene match: 4. CDR1 is MNHNS and CDR2 is SASEGT in the germline V gene. CDR3 DNA: TGTGCCAGCAGAACAGGGGGAGGTGGCTACACCTTC. Translating it yields CASRTGGGGYTF.

This clonotype has a handful of counts. This chain joins TRBV7-9 and TRBJ2-2; possibly TRBD1 or TRBD2 for D (5 bases each). The germline CDR1 and CDR2 sequences are SEHNR and FQNEAQ (reference sequence). The CDR3 consists of 15 residues. With 5 bases removed from V and 3 bases from J, the gap between germline ends came to 13 bases. The CDR3 sequence: CASSLSVGDTGELFF. CDR3 bases: TGTGCCAGCAGCCTTAGCGTGGGGGACACCGGGGAGCTGTTTTTT.

This clonotype has only a few counts. J is TRBJ1-3 and V is TRBV7-3; D is uncertain. Germline V gives CDR1 SGHTA, CDR2 FQGTGA. Deletions cut 4 bases from V and 4 bases from J, with 14 bases between. This CDR3 spans 15 amino acids. CDR3 sequence: CASSSQSLGGNTIYF. CDR3 in DNA: TGTGCCAGCAGCTCACAGTCCCTAGGGGGAAACACCATATATTTT.

By its share, this clonotype is large. The chain recombines TRBV4-1 with TRBJ2-7; TRBD1 matches at 10 bases. CDR3 length: 15 amino acids. J was trimmed by 2 bases and V by 1 base; bases with no gene match: 2. Germline V gene data show CDR1 as MGHRA and CDR2 as YSYEKL. The chain's CDR3 is CASSQGTGGTYEQYF. CDR3 DNA: TGCGCCAGCAGCCAAGGGACAGGGGGAACCTACGAGCAGTACTTC.

Relative to its sample, this clonotype is medium-sized. The rearrangement uses TRBV6-1 and TRBJ2-5; 8 positions match TRBD2. V trimming: 4 bases; J trimming: 1 base; junction bases outside the gene matches: 11. Germline CDR1 MNHNS, CDR2 SASEGT. The CDR3 is made up of 17 amino acids. The CDR3 coding sequence is TGTGCCAGCAGTGGGACTAGCTGGTACCGGACCCAAGAGACCCAGTACTTC. It specifies CASSGTSWYRTQETQYF.

This clonotype came up a few times. This chain links TRBV10-3 with TRBJ2-7; tentative D call: TRBD2 (5 bases). CDR1 ENHRY and CDR2 SYGVKD come from the germline V gene. The CDR3 is made up of 13 amino acids. Trimming shortened V by 4 bases and J by 3 bases, and 10 bases separated the two germline ends. CDR3 residues: CAISGSGSYEQYF. CDR3 nucleotides: TGTGCCATCAGTGGATCTGGGAGCTACGAGCAGTACTTC.

J is TRBJ1-1 and V is TRBV7-2; D perhaps matches TRBD1 (5 bases). This CDR3 is 15 amino acids long. The V gene lost 1 base and the J gene lost 0 bases, with 9 bases spanning the gap. The V gene's germline CDR1 is SGHTA and CDR2 FQGNSA. Written as DNA, the CDR3 is TGTGCCAGCAGCTTAGTAAGGGGAATGAACACTGAAGCTTTCTTT. Translating gives CASSLVRGMNTEAFF.

This sequence joins TRBV28 and TRBJ1-2; tentatively, D is TRBD1 (5 bases). Germline CDR1 MDHEN, CDR2 SYDVKM. The CDR3 is made up of 13 amino acids. V was clipped by 2 bases and J by 5 bases, with 9 bases between them. CDR3 residues: CASSLRQRYGYTF. The CDR3 bases are TGTGCCAGCAGTTTACGACAGCGGTATGGCTACACCTTC.